This entry features one T cell receptor beta chain sequence. The antigen is not known. Clones were sequenced by immunoSEQ multiplex PCR, and TCRdb holds only the in-frame ones, with some missing. In the table there are 3,000 to 4,500 clones, around 23% of which are singletons. This sample was taken from a study of T cells in localized non-small cell lung cancer. Study-wide results and caveats: Tumor trailed uninvolved adjacent lung in T cell clonality, which peaked there.

Germline V gives CDR1 SQVTM, CDR2 ANQGSEA. V lost 4 bases, J lost 3 bases, and 18 bases lay in between. This CDR3 is 15 amino acids long. The chain recombines TRBV29-1 with TRBJ1-1, with D tentatively TRBD1 (5 bases). This clonotype was obtained from a woman between 35 and 70 years old with stage I lung adenocarcinoma. The sample here was lung tumor tissue, taken before any cancer treatment. CDR3 sequence: CSVVAGTPRYTEAFF. CDR3 nucleotides: TGCAGCGTTGTAGCCGGGACCCCTAGGTACACTGAAGCTTTCTTT.